The rows below give T cell receptor beta chains drawn from one sample of a study of blood T cell repertoires in COVID-19. The table came from immunoSEQ multiplex PCR; TCRdb's copy has only in-frame clones and leaves some out. The table records around 330,000 clones, roughly 88% of them present only once. The sequencing input was peripheral blood. The receptors were sampled from a woman younger than 45 with COVID-19, enrolled during active disease. Both conserved end residues are part of each CDR3. The D gene is left open where the match is weak. Not all rows give a size; the values are once, few, many and, for expanded clones, a class.

V,J,size,D,DNA,CDR3
TRBV4-2,TRBJ2-1,.,TRBD2,TGTGCCAGCAGCCAAGCGGTTCTAGCGGGGGGGGCGACGAATGAGCAGTTCTTC,CASSQAVLAGGATNEQFF
TRBV2,TRBJ1-5,once,.,TGTGCCAGCAGTGAAGCAGGGGTCGGCAATCAGCCCCAGCATTTT,CASSEAGVGNQPQHF
TRBV7-9,TRBJ2-1,once,.,TGTGCCAGCAGCTTAGGGCGGGTCGGGGGTGAGCAGTTCTTC,CASSLGRVGGEQFF
TRBV6-5,TRBJ1-2,.,TRBD1,TGTGCCAGCAGTCCCGGACAGGCCTATGGCTACACCTTC,CASSPGQAYGYTF
TRBV5-1,TRBJ1-6,.,TRBD1,TGCGCCAGCAGCGAGGGACAGGGAGGAAGTTCACCCCTCCACTTT,CASSEGQGGSSPLHF
TRBV18,TRBJ2-2,once,TRBD1,TGTGCCAGCTCACTCCGACAGGGTAGCACCGGGGAGCTGTTTTTT,CASSLRQGSTGELFF
TRBV19,TRBJ1-5,.,TRBD1,TGTGCCAGTAGCACGACAGGGGGGGTGAGTCAGCCCCAGCATTTT,CASSTTGGVSQPQHF
TRBV4-2,TRBJ2-7,.,.,TGTGCCAGCAGCCAAGATCCAGGCGGGGCCACCTACGAGCAGTACTTC,CASSQDPGGATYEQYF
TRBV6-2/TRBV6-3,TRBJ2-7,.,.,TGTGCCAGCAGTCCAGGGGGGCTCTACGAGCAGTACTTC,CASSPGGLYEQYF
TRBV12-3/TRBV12-4,TRBJ1-2,.,.,TGTGCCAGCAGTTCAGGGTACGGCTACACCTTC,CASSSGYGYTF
TRBV10-3,TRBJ2-3,.,TRBD2,TGTGCCATCAGTGAGCCGGGACTAGCGGGGGGTTGGGATACGCAGTATTTT,CAISEPGLAGGWDTQYF
TRBV7-9,TRBJ1-3,.,.,TGTGCCAGCTCGGCGACAGGCTCTGGAAACACCATATATTTT,CASSATGSGNTIYF
TRBV12-5,TRBJ1-2,.,.,TGTGCTAGTGGTTTGGTCCGGGGGGTCAACTATGGCTACACCTTC,CASGLVRGVNYGYTF
TRBV7-2,TRBJ1-6,.,.,TGTGCCAGCAGCCCTAGCCTCTCACCCCTCCACTTT,CASSPSLSPLHF
TRBV2,TRBJ1-6,.,TRBD1,TGTGCCAGCAGTGAAGAGGGGGCTCGGTTCAACTATAATTCACCCCTCCACTTT,CASSEEGARFNYNSPLHF
TRBV7-3,TRBJ2-3,.,TRBD2,TGTGCCAGCAGCCCGGGACTAGCGGGGGGGAGATACACAGATACGCAGTATTTT,CASSPGLAGGRYTDTQYF
TRBV6-6,TRBJ1-2,.,.,TGTGCAGTCGGCGGGACTAACTATGGCTACACCTTC,CAVGGTNYGYTF
TRBV7-2,TRBJ1-2,.,.,TGTGCCAGCAGCTCTCGACAGGCTACTAACTATGGCTACACCTTC,CASSSRQATNYGYTF
TRBV19,TRBJ1-1,.,.,TGTGCCAGTAGTGGGGAGGGTCAGACTTTCTTT,CASSGEGQTFF